This TCR beta chain was profiled in a study of PD-1 blockade in classical Hodgkin lymphoma. Sequencing was performed with immunoSEQ multiplex PCR; in TCRdb, only in-frame clones are kept and a portion is missing. The data show 25,000 to 35,000 clones, 94% seen once. Findings and caveats of the study: Newly diagnosed patients reportedly trailed healthy donors in baseline TCR diversity.

The CDR3 covers 15 residues. Trimming took 1 base from V and 3 from J; bases not matched to a gene: 2. Germline V gene sequence: CDR1 SGHVS, CDR2 FNYEAQ. Time point meaning: newly diagnosed, previously untreated cHL patient sample. Untreated, newly diagnosed classical Hodgkin lymphoma PBMCs served for comparison. As concerns this clone: Its target is unknown.

This clonotype was obtained from a human donor with classical Hodgkin lymphoma. The specimen sequenced was peripheral blood mononuclear cells (PBMCs). The chain carries TRBV7-6 and TRBJ2-7; 11 bases align to TRBD1. The CDR3 loop reads CASSLGTGGFYEQYF. CDR3 bases: TGTGCCAGCAGCTTAGGGACAGGGGGCTTCTACGAGCAGTACTTC.